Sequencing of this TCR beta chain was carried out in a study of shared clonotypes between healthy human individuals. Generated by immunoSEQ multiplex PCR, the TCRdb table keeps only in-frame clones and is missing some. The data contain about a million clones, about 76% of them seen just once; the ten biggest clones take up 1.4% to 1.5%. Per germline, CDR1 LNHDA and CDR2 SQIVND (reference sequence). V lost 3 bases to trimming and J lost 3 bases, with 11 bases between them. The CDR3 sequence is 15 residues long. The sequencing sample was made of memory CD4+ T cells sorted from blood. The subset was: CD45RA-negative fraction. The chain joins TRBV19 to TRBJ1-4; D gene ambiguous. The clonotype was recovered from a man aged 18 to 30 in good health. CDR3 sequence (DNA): TGTGCCAGTAGTATTGAGGACGGCCCTAATGAAAAACTGTTTTTT. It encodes CASSIEDGPNEKLFF.